The entry below describes one T cell receptor beta chain. No antigen is known for it. The same CDR3 is also encoded by other DNA sequences in this sample. The sample comes from a study of shared clonotypes between healthy human individuals. At the level of the study: CD4 naive and memory got three plates each, CD8 naive two, CD8 memory one.

Study results and limitations: Memory subsets generally showed smaller estimated richness than naive subsets did. Donor scarcity curtailed the genetic and exposure-history diversity represented herein.

V was shortened by 5 bases and J by 6 bases, with 10 bases between the two germline ends. The CDR3 has 13 amino acids. Germline values: CDR1 SGHTA, CDR2 FQGTGA. The deep-level immunoSEQ assay was used. The assay was immunoSEQ multiplex PCR, and TCRdb's table has in-frame clones only and misses some. The sample includes roughly 1,500,000 clones, 95% to 99% seen only once; the top ten take roughly 0.4%. The TCR was taken from a man aged 30-40 years in good health. V gene TRBV7-3 combines with J gene TRBJ2-2; D gene uncertain. The sequencing sample was made of naive CD4+ T cells sorted from blood. Subset noted: CD45RA+ positively selected. In nucleotides, the CDR3 is TGTGCCAGCAGCCCAAGGGTTTCCGGGGAGCTGTTTTTT. This encodes CASSPRVSGELFF. Together with reference TRBV7-3 and TRBJ2-2, the CDR3 gives the full variable domain: GAGVSQTPSNKVTEKGKYVELRCDPISGHTALYWYRQSLGQGPEFLIYFQGTGAADDSGLPNDRFFAVRPEGSVSTLKIQRTERGDSAVYLCASSPRVSGELFFGEGSRLTVL.